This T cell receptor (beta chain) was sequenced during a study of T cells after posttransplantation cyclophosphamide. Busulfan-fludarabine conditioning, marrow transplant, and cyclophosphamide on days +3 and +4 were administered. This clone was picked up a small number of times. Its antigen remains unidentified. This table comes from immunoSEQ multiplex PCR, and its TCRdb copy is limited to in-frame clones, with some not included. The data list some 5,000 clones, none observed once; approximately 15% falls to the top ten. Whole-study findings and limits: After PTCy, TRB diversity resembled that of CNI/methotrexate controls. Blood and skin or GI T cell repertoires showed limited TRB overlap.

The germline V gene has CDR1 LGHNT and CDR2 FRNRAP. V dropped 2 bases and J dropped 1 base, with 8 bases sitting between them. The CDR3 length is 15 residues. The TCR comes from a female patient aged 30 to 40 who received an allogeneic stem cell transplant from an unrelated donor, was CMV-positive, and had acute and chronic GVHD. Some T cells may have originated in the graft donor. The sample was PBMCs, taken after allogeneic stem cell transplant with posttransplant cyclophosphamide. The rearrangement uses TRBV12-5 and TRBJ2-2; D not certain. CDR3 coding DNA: TGTGCTAGTGGTTTGATCAGGCAGAACACCGGGGAGCTGTTTTTT. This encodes CASGLIRQNTGELFF.